This T cell receptor beta chain was documented in a study of blood T cell repertoires in COVID-19. Clones were sequenced by immunoSEQ multiplex PCR, and TCRdb holds only the in-frame ones, with some missing. The table lists approximately 140,000 clones, 84% of them singletons, with 8.5% to 9% in the top ten. Patients from Seattle were sampled longitudinally, starting during active infection. Germline lookup yields CDR1 GTSNPN and CDR2 SVGIG (reference sequence). The CDR3 is made up of 14 amino acids. V was trimmed by 2 bases and J by 1 base, leaving 9 bases between them. V gene TRBV30 combines with J gene TRBJ1-3; no definite D call. The receptor's source is a young man with COVID-19, enrolled during active disease. Sequenced input: peripheral blood. CDR3 DNA sequence: TGTGCCTGGAGTTTAGAGAGGTCTGGAAACACCATATATTTT. The encoded protein is CAWSLERSGNTIYF.